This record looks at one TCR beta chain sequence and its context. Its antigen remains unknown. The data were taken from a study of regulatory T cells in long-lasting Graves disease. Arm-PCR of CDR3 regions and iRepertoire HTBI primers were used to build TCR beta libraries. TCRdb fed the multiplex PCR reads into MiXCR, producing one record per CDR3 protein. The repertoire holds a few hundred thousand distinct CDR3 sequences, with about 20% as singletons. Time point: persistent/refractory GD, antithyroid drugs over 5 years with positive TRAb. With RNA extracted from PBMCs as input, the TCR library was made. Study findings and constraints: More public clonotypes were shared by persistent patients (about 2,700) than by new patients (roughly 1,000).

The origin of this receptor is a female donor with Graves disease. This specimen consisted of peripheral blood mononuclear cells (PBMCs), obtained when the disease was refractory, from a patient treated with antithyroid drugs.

CDR3 sequence reads: CLWEDPVEGYTF. The CDR3 DNA sequence: TGCCTATGGGAGGACCCTGTGGAAGGCTACACCTTC. The chain has TRBV20-1 and TRBJ1-2, with unresolved D. This CDR3 spans 12 amino acids. Germline V gives CDR1 DFQATT, CDR2 SNEGSKA (reference sequence).